This T cell receptor beta chain emerged from a study of blood T cell repertoires in COVID-19. Study-wide context: Acute and convalescent COVID-19 samples came from the United States, Italy and Spain. T cells, B-cell-depleted T cells, or PBMCs supplied cDNA or gDNA.

As originally analysed: How many nucleated cells were present was estimated from reference gene primer amplification. Generated by immunoSEQ multiplex PCR, the TCRdb table keeps only in-frame clones and is missing some. That table furnishes V, J and clone size, whereas the DNA furnished D and trimming. The top ten clones hold 15% to 19% of a sample with 65,000 to 100,000 clones, 65% to 85% of them seen once. V gave up 2 bases and J gave up 3 bases, with 10 bases separating them. The CDR3 spans 15 residues. Germline V gene sequence: CDR1 KGHDR, CDR2 SFDVKD. Sequenced sample: peripheral blood. The chain uses TRBV24-1 and TRBJ2-1; D perhaps matches TRBD1 (5 bases). The receptor was isolated from an elderly woman with acute or convalescent COVID-19. The CDR3 nucleotides are TGTGCCACCAGTGATTCCCTGGGGCTCTACAATGAGCAGTTCTTC. Amino acids: CATSDSLGLYNEQFF.